Given below is one T cell receptor beta chain in context. Data came from immunoSEQ multiplex PCR; TCRdb stores just in-frame clones and leaves some out. This table holds approximately 58,000 clones, more than 70% found once. The record originates from a study of control samples from healthy donors and cancer patients. CDR3 length equals 15 residues. Germline lookup yields CDR1 MNHEY and CDR2 SVGAGI. The J segment lost 2 bases and the V segment lost 2 bases, leaving 5 bases of the junction unmatched. The chain employs TRBV6-5 and TRBJ2-7, with 8 bases matching TRBD1. The clonotype originates from an older woman with lung cancer. Sequences were obtained from PBMCs. The CDR3: CASSYQDRATYEQYF. The CDR3 DNA sequence: TGTGCCAGCAGTTACCAGGACAGGGCCACCTACGAGCAGTACTTC.